Listed below are T cell receptor beta chains from one sample, sequenced in a study of response to subunit inactivated influenza vaccine. TCRdb called the RT-PCR reads again in MiXCR, with one record for every CDR3 protein. This table has under 550,000 distinct CDR3 sequences, less than 10% appearing once. The starting material was PBMCs from blood, obtained roughly 24 months after vaccination. These TCRs come from a man between 50 and 75 years old who received an inactivated influenza vaccine. The CDR3 runs from the conserved cysteine through the conserved F or W. A D gene is named only where the DNA matches it firmly. The size of a clone is reported for some rows only, either as once, few or many, or as a class for expanded clones.

clone size	D gene	V gene	J gene	CDR3 DNA	CDR3 protein
many	-	TRBV12-3/TRBV12-4	TRBJ2-7	TGTGCCAGCAGTTCACAGGGGGGGAGAAAAAACGAGCAGTACTTC	CASSSQGGRKNEQYF
-	-	TRBV6-5	TRBJ1-3	TGTGCCAGCAGTTACTCGGTCACAGGTCCTGGAAACACCATATATTTT	CASSYSVTGPGNTIYF
-	-	TRBV4-3	TRBJ2-7	TGCGCCAGCAGCCAAGAAGCGGGCGGGGCCTCTTCCTACGAGCAGTACTTC	CASSQEAGGASSYEQYF
-	TRBD1	TRBV4-3	TRBJ2-2	TGCGCCAGCAGCCAAGATCCCCAGGGGGCCGGGGAGCTGTTTTTT	CASSQDPQGAGELFF
few	TRBD1	TRBV28	TRBJ1-2	TGTGCCAGCAGTTCGACCAGGGGGATGTCGGCGGACTATGGCTACACCTTC	CASSSTRGMSADYGYTF
-	TRBD2	TRBV9	TRBJ2-4	TGTGCCAGCAGCCCGAGCGGGAGGGCGAATATTGGAAACATTCAGTACTTC	CASSPSGRANIGNIQYF
few	-	TRBV4-1	TRBJ1-1	TGCGCCAGCAGCCAGTCAGGAATGAACACTGAAGCTTTCTTT	CASSQSGMNTEAFF
many	-	TRBV12-3/TRBV12-4	TRBJ1-2	TGTGCCAGCAGTTTGGACTATGGAGGCTACACCTTC	CASSLDYGGYTF
many	TRBD2	TRBV5-8	TRBJ2-1	TGTGCCAGCGATAGCGGGCACTCCTACAATGAGCAGTTCTTC	CASDSGHSYNEQFF
many	TRBD2	TRBV5-1	TRBJ2-1	TGCGCCAGCAGCCTTAGCGGGGAGTACAATGAGCAGTTCTTC	CASSLSGEYNEQFF